Each of the 5 T cell receptor beta chains below was sequenced from the same sample in a study of blood T cell repertoires in COVID-19 (dated by TCRdb to about 2020). Preparation of the library involved the immunoSEQ multiplex PCR assay. Drawn from immuneACCESS, this table holds only the in-frame rearrangements with V and J called that TCRdb kept. Clones are partly lost; checked studies trace under half to an unresolved V gene and leave the rest unexplained. Present in this sample are roughly 63,000 clones, roughly four fifths of which were seen just once. Clones ranked in the top ten supply under 30% of the sample. The sample taken for sequencing was peripheral blood. The receptors shown here come from a woman aged 80 or over with acute or convalescent COVID-19.

The CDR3 loop is CASSSNRGRGTDTQYF. Here the CDR3 DNA reads TGTGCCAGCAGTTCTAACAGGGGAAGGGGCACAGATACGCAGTATTTT. The V call is TRBV7-9, the J call TRBJ2-3, with 7 bases fitting TRBD1. After removal of 6 bases from V and 1 base from J, the junction contained 10 bases not matched to a gene. The CDR3 loop spans 16 amino acids. Per germline, CDR1 SEHNR and CDR2 FQNEAQ (reference sequence).

CDR3 residues: CASSWDRGNTEAFF. For the CDR3, the DNA is TGCGCCAGCAGTTGGGACAGGGGGAACACTGAAGCTTTCTTT. The V call is TRBV5-1, the J call TRBJ1-1; TRBD1 matches at 10 bases. The CDR3 is made up of 14 amino acids. Germline trimming cut 5 bases from V and 1 base from J; bases unmatched to any gene: 2. From germline, CDR1 is SGHRS and CDR2 YFSETQ.

This chain connects TRBV10-2 to TRBJ1-1, with 7 bases aligning to TRBD1. The CDR3 is 12 residues long. CDR1 and CDR2 from the germline V gene are WSHSY and SAAADI. V was clipped by 6 bases and J by 10 bases; unmatched bases: 8. The CDR3 region has the DNA TGCGCCAGCAGAGAAGACAGGGATCGAGCTTTCTTT. Translation gives CASREDRDRAFF.

This chain uses TRBV10-3 with TRBJ2-2; 7 nucleotides line up with TRBD2. The length of the CDR3 is 13 residues. Trimming at V came to 8 bases and at J to 5 bases, leaving 5 bases not matched to a gene. Germline V gives CDR1 ENHRY, CDR2 SYGVKD. The CDR3 nucleotides are TGTGCCATCGGGCGGGAGTTAACCGGGGAGCTGTTTTTT. Encoded protein: CAIGRELTGELFF.

The chain employs TRBV7-8 and TRBJ2-1; D gene ambiguous. CDR1 SGHVS and CDR2 FQNEAQ come from the germline V gene. This CDR3 comprises 11 residues. V lost 5 bases to trimming and J lost 8 bases, with 7 bases between them. The CDR3 nucleotides read TGTGCCAGCAGCCCCCTCCATGAGCAGTTCTTC. Protein: CASSPLHEQFF.